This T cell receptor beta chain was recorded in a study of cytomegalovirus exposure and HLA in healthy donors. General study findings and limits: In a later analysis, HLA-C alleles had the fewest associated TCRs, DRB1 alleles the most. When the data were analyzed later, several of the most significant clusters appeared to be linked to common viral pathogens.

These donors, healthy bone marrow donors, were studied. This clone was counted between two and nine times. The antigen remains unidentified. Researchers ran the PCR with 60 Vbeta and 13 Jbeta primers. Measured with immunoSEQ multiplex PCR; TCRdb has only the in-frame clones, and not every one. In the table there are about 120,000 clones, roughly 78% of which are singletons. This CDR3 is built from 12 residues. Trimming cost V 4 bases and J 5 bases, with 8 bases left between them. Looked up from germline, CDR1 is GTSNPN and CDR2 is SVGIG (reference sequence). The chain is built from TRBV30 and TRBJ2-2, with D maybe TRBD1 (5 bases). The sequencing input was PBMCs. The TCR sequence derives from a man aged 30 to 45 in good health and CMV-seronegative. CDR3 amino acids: CAWNPGTGELFF. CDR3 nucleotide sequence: TGTGCCTGGAACCCAGGGACCGGGGAGCTGTTTTTT.